The following is a TCR beta chain sequence with its context. The antigen is not known. This record comes from a study of blood T cells in healthy people across ages. Overall study findings and caveats: Researchers report that TCR beta diversity correlated strongly with naive T cell percentage. The fall in TCR beta diversity per million T cells was roughly linear with age.

Alongside a J-beta primer mix, a sample-barcoded 5' primer served in a second PCR lasting about 7 to 12 cycles. Tagging of each cDNA molecule was performed by a template-switch adaptor with 12 random nucleotides. CDR3-containing paired-end reads numbered at least 3 million in each sample. One entry per CDR3 protein, called by TCRdb with MiXCR from the 5' RACE reads. The table shows hundreds of thousands of distinct CDR3 sequences, with around 49% occurring only once. CDR3 size: 12 residues. Germline CDR1 is SQVTM and CDR2 is ANQGSEA. Trimming left V 7 bases short and J 5 bases short, with 12 bases between.

This clonotype was obtained from a woman aged 60-70 years in good health. Source material: blood. This chain links TRBV29-1 with TRBJ2-1, with D possibly being TRBD2 (6 bases). The CDR3 here is CSAEGANNEQFF. The DNA for the CDR3 is TGCAGCGCGGAGGGAGCAAACAATGAGCAGTTCTTC.